One T cell receptor (beta chain) is described in this entry. This CDR3 has 14 residues. Germline assignment: CDR1 SGHTA and CDR2 FQGTGA. The ends were cut back, 0 bases at V and 0 bases at J, with 6 bases in the middle. The sample originates from a study of CD8 T cells in Susac syndrome. RNA, at about 0.45 to 1 ug, was reverse transcribed with random hexamers. An immunoSEQ multiplex PCR amplified TCR beta CDR3 over 54 Vbeta and 13 Jbeta. TCRdb reanalysed the immunoSEQ multiplex PCR reads using MiXCR and keeps one entry per CDR3 protein. The sample includes 150,000 to 200,000 distinct CDR3 sequences, about 90% of them seen just once. The control participants were healthy donors, and these controls were matched with respect to both age and sex. FACS enriched CD8+ TEMRA cells, while bulk CD8+ and CD4+ were negatively isolated.

The TCR sequence derives from a human donor in good health. The rearrangement joins TRBV7-3 to TRBJ2-7; weak D call: TRBD1 (5 bases). The specimen was CD4+ T cells from PBMCs. The DNA of the CDR3 is TGTGCCAGCAGCTTAACGGGGCTCTCCTACGAGCAGTACTTC. Protein: CASSLTGLSYEQYF.